The next 19 T cell receptor beta chains were all read from a single sample in a study of molecular identifiers for immune sequencing clone quantification. TCRdb itself ran the PCR reads through MiXCR, one entry per CDR3 protein. The data contain under 350,000 distinct CDR3 sequences, roughly 24% of them singletons. The material sequenced was naive CD8+ T cells from blood, with Jurkat cell RNA spiked in. Noted subset: FACS-sorted CD8+CD4-CCR7+CD45RA+ naive T cells. The receptor source for this set is a human donor in good health. Some libraries in this study had Jurkat cell RNA spiked in.

This clonotype was detected many times. This chain joins TRBV7-2 and TRBJ1-1, with unresolved D. V lost 2 bases and J lost 0, with 7 bases in between. The CDR3 totals 14 residues. In germline, CDR1 is SGHTA, CDR2 FQGNSA. The CDR3 is CASSLRILNTEAFF. DNA for the CDR3: TGTGCCAGCAGCTTACGGATCTTGAACACTGAAGCTTTCTTT.

This sequence joins TRBV11-2 and TRBJ2-1, with D unresolved. V lost 1 base and J 8 bases, leaving 6 bases between the germline ends. The CDR3 is 12 residues long. Germline lookup yields CDR1 SGHAT and CDR2 FQNNGV. The CDR3 bases are TGTGCCAGCAGCTTAGTACCGGATGAGCAGTTCTTC. Protein: CASSLVPDEQFF. Supplemented by reference TRBV11-2 and TRBJ2-1, the full variable domain reads EAGVAQSPRYKIIEKRQSVAFWCNPISGHATLYWYQQILGQGPKLLIQFQNNGVVDDSQLPKDRFSAERLKGVDSTLKIQPAKLEDSAVYLCASSLVPDEQFFGPGTRLTVL.

The chain couples TRBV28 to TRBJ2-1; 10 bases line up with TRBD1. CDR1 is MDHEN and CDR2 is SYDVKM in the germline V gene. J was trimmed by 7 bases and V by 5 bases; bases with no gene match: 8. The CDR3 consists of 15 residues. The CDR3 region has the DNA TGTGCCAGCAGTCCTGACAGGGGGCTGGGGAATGAGCAGTTCTTC. Its protein product is CASSPDRGLGNEQFF.

This clonotype occurred a few times. The chain recombines TRBV27 with TRBJ2-7, with TRBD1 identical over 9 bases. The length of the CDR3 is 13 residues. Unmatched junction bases numbered 4, after V lost 9 bases and J lost 1 base. Germline V gene lookup returns CDR1 MNHEY and CDR2 SMNVEV (reference sequence). The CDR3 reads CASKQGASYEQYF. Written as DNA, the CDR3 is TGTGCCAGTAAACAGGGGGCGTCCTACGAGCAGTACTTC.

In this sample, this clonotype turned up many times. This rearrangement joins TRBV6-2 or TRBV6-3 to TRBJ1-1; the D gene is possibly TRBD1 (5 bases). Germline CDR1 MNHEY, CDR2 SVGEGT. This CDR3 region has 13 residues. Trimming removed 6 bases from V and 5 bases from J, with 13 bases in between. Here the CDR3 reads CASSPPRGTEAFF. CDR3 in DNA: TGTGCCAGCAGCCCCCCGAGGGGAACTGAAGCTTTCTTT.

There are many counts of this clonotype. V usage is TRBV28 and J usage is TRBJ2-7, with 7 positions matching TRBD2. V lost 5 bases to trimming and J lost 3 bases; unmatched junction nucleotides: 10. This CDR3 has 15 residues. Germline V lookup: CDR1 MDHEN, CDR2 SYDVKM. DNA of the CDR3: TGTGCCAGCAGTCCCGTGCCCCGGGGGGACTACGAGCAGTACTTC. It codes for CASSPVPRGDYEQYF.

This clonotype was seen only a few times. This chain connects TRBV5-6 to TRBJ2-7; 9 bases agree with TRBD1. There are 12 residues in the CDR3. Germline V gene sequence: CDR1 SGHDT, CDR2 YYEEEE. J was trimmed by 9 bases and V by 4 bases; bases with no gene match: 5. This chain's CDR3 is CASSTGGAGQYF. The CDR3 coding sequence is TGTGCCAGCAGCACAGGGGGCGCAGGGCAGTACTTC.

This clonotype was picked up many times. V is TRBV4-1 and J is TRBJ2-7; D not resolved. CDR3 length: 13 amino acids. Germline V lookup: CDR1 MGHRA, CDR2 YSYEKL. Trimming left V 4 bases short and J 7 bases short, with 14 bases between. CDR3 sequence: CASSPTNSREQYF. The CDR3 DNA reads TGCGCCAGCAGCCCCACCAACTCGAGGGAGCAGTACTTC.

This clonotype has more than one count but fewer than ten. The rearrangement joins TRBV6-5 to TRBJ2-1; D is perhaps TRBD1 or TRBD2 (5 bases each). This CDR3 spans 15 amino acids. The V gene's germline CDR1 is MNHEY and CDR2 SVGAGI. Trimming pared 2 bases from V and 8 bases from J, leaving 16 bases between. The CDR3 DNA reads as TGTGCCAGCAGTTACGGGGACCGGGATGGGGATGAGCAGTTCTTC. This encodes CASSYGDRDGDEQFF.

Comments on this clonotype: Being one base from a much bigger clone, this may be a read error. J is TRBJ2-3 and V is TRBV28; TRBD1 or TRBD2 may be the D gene (5 bases each). Trimming left V 3 bases short and J 0 bases short, with 10 bases between. CDR3 length: 15 amino acids. Germline assignment: CDR1 MDHEN and CDR2 SYDVKM. CDR3 in amino acids: CASSLGDASTDTQYF. DNA for the CDR3: TGTGCCAGCAGTTTGGGGGACGCTAGCACAGATACGCAGTATTTT.

V is TRBV29-1 and J is TRBJ2-1, with TRBD2 matching over 8 bases. The germline V gene encodes CDR1 SQVTM and CDR2 ANQGSEA. CDR3 length equals 16 residues. The trim removed 7 bases at V and 8 bases at J, leaving 19 bases unmatched. CDR3 nucleotides: TGCAGCGGGTATGGTGGTTCGGGACTAGAGCTTCATGAGCAGTTCTTC. It specifies CSGYGGSGLELHEQFF.

The sample holds many counts of this clonotype. The chain uses TRBV20-1 and TRBJ2-7; weak D call: TRBD2 (5 bases). V gave up 5 bases and J gave up 7 bases, with 21 bases separating them. Looked up from germline, CDR1 is DFQATT and CDR2 is SNEGSKA (reference sequence). The CDR3 is 14 amino acids. The CDR3: CSAPPGVPSGEQYF. The CDR3 DNA reads as TGCAGTGCTCCCCCCGGCGTCCCGTCGGGGGAGCAGTACTTC.

This clonotype has only a few counts. V is TRBV6-5 and J is TRBJ2-5; 9 bases fit TRBD2. The CDR3 consists of 16 residues. V shed 6 bases, J shed 4 bases, and the junction held 12 bases outside the gene matches. The germline gives CDR1 MNHEY, CDR2 SVGAGI. The CDR3 sequence: CASRITELAGTETQYF. CDR3 nucleotide sequence: TGTGCCAGCAGGATTACAGAGCTAGCGGGAACAGAGACCCAGTACTTC.

The rearrangement links TRBV15 to TRBJ2-3; D call uncertain. The CDR3 contains 15 residues. Looked up from germline, CDR1 is LNHNV and CDR2 is YYDKDF (reference sequence). V lost 6 bases to trimming and J lost 3 bases, with 16 bases between them. The DNA of the CDR3 is TGTGCCACCAGTGATAGTAGATCTAGGACAGATACGCAGTATTTT. This translates into CATSDSRSRTDTQYF.

The chain employs TRBV12-3 or TRBV12-4 and TRBJ2-1; D call uncertain. The CDR3 has 12 residues. V shed 2 bases and J shed 12 bases, with 11 bases lying between them. CDR3 amino acids: CASSLYQAAQFF. As DNA, the CDR3 is TGTGCCAGCAGTTTATATCAGGCTGCGCAGTTCTTC.

The V gene is TRBV27, the J gene TRBJ2-7, with a weak D call TRBD2 (5 bases). V was cut by 10 bases and J by 0 bases, with 16 bases left in between. The CDR3 has 14 amino acids. CDR1 is MNHEY and CDR2 is SMNVEV in the germline V gene (reference sequence). The CDR3: CATSSGTDSYEQYF. The CDR3 DNA is TGTGCCACCTCAAGCGGCACGGACTCCTACGAGCAGTACTTC.

The rearrangement joins TRBV19 to TRBJ1-4, with 7 bases identical to TRBD1. Germline assignment: CDR1 LNHDA and CDR2 SQIVND (reference sequence). The CDR3 has 13 residues. Germline trimming cut 8 bases from V and 8 bases from J; bases unmatched to any gene: 8. The CDR3 loop is CASQRQGREKLFF. CDR3 sequence (DNA): TGTGCCAGTCAAAGACAGGGTCGAGAAAAACTGTTTTTT.

As regards this clonotype: A much larger clone lies a single base off, so this may be a read error. The DNA of the CDR3 is TGCGCCAGCAGCCCTACTTCGAGGGGGCCTGTTGGCCACACCTTC. Its translation: CASSPTSRGPVGHTF. The chain recombines TRBV5-1 with TRBJ1-2; 7 bases are shared with TRBD1. This CDR3 is 15 amino acids long. The germline V gene encodes CDR1 SGHRS and CDR2 YFSETQ.

This clonotype was observed many times. The rearrangement joins TRBV27 to TRBJ1-1; D gene ambiguous. The CDR3 covers 10 residues. Germline V lookup: CDR1 MNHEY, CDR2 SMNVEV (reference sequence). Between the trimmed V and J ends, which lost 0 bases and 12 bases, there was a span of 5 bases. Written as DNA, the CDR3 is TGTGCCAGCAGTTTATCTTCGCCTTTCTTT. Amino acids: CASSLSSPFF.